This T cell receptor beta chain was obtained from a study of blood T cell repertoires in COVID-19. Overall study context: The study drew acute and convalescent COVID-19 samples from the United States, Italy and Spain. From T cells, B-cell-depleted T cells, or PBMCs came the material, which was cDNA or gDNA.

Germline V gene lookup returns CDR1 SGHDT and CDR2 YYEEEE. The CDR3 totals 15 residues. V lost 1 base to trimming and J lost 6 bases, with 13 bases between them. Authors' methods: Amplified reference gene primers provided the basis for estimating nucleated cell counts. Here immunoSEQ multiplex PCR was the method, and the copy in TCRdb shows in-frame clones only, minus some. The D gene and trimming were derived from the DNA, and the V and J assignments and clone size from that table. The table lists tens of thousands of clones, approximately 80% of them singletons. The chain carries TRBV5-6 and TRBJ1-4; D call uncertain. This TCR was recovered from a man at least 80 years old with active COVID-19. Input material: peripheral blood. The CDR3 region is CASSLRPGNDEKLFF. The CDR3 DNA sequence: TGTGCCAGCAGCTTGAGGCCGGGTAATGATGAAAAACTGTTTTTT.